These 20 T cell receptor beta chains were all obtained from the same sample, sequenced in a study of identical twins. In TCRdb, the 5' RACE reads were re-called with MiXCR into one record per CDR3 protein. The sample holds about 660,000 distinct CDR3 sequences, under 9% seen once. This sample was also put to use in a study of yellow fever vaccine responses in identical twins.

The specimen sequenced was PBMCs. These receptors came from a woman aged 18-30 years in good health.

In its sample, this clonotype was seen a few times. The genes are TRBV20-1 and TRBJ2-2, with 10 bases aligning to TRBD2. This CDR3 spans 15 amino acids. Germline V gives CDR1 DFQATT, CDR2 SNEGSKA (reference sequence). The ends lost 4 bases at V and 1 base at J; junction bases unmatched: 3. The CDR3 coding sequence is TGCAGTGCTACTGGGACTAGCGTGAACACCGGGGAGCTGTTTTTT. It translates to CSATGTSVNTGELFF.

V is TRBV15 and J is TRBJ2-3; 8 bases fit TRBD2. The CDR3 is 15 residues long. V dropped 1 base and J dropped 2; count of bases not matched to a gene: 2. Germline values: CDR1 LNHNV, CDR2 YYDKDF (reference sequence). The CDR3 bases are TGTGCCACCAGCAGAGTAGCGGGGCTCACAGATACGCAGTATTTT. This gives the protein CATSRVAGLTDTQYF.

The table lists this clonotype with a few counts. Here the CDR3 reads CSARLGGSGDEQFF. The DNA for the CDR3 is TGCAGTGCTAGATTAGGCGGCTCTGGGGATGAGCAGTTCTTC. This chain connects TRBV20-1 to TRBJ2-1; D is ambiguous. Germline values: CDR1 DFQATT, CDR2 SNEGSKA (reference sequence). The CDR3 consists of 14 residues. V shed 2 bases and J shed 8 bases, with 16 bases lying between them.

In its sample, this clonotype was seen many times. This chain links TRBV28 with TRBJ2-7; D is perhaps TRBD2 (6 bases). The CDR3 sequence is 12 residues long. V was shortened by 4 bases and J by 7 bases, with 11 bases between the two germline ends. The V gene's germline CDR1 is MDHEN and CDR2 SYDVKM. CDR3 in DNA: TGTGCCAGCAGTTCCTACCGGGGGGAGCAGTACTTC. Its translation: CASSSYRGEQYF.

This clonotype came up a few times. The chain links TRBV14 to TRBJ2-1, with 9 bases aligning to TRBD2. The V and J ends lost 0 bases and 10 bases, in that order; junction bases with no gene match: 10. This CDR3 region has 16 residues. Germline-derived CDR1 and CDR2 are SGHDN and FVKESK. The CDR3 nucleotides read TGTGCCAGCAGCCAAGATTTTTATGGCGGGGGGGGAGAGCAGTTCTTC. This translates into CASSQDFYGGGGEQFF.

This clonotype was recorded many times. V is TRBV29-1 and J is TRBJ2-7, with D perhaps matching TRBD1 (5 bases). V was pared by 6 bases and J by 2 bases, with 8 bases between. There are 11 residues in the CDR3. Germline CDR1 and CDR2: SQVTM and ANQGSEA. CDR3 residues: CSVQGAYEQYF. The CDR3 coding sequence is TGCAGCGTCCAGGGCGCCTACGAGCAGTACTTC.

This clonotype has more than one count but fewer than ten. The chain recombines TRBV9 with TRBJ2-6, with D unresolved. The V end was cut by 0 bases, the J end by 1 base, with 5 bases between. The CDR3 spans 15 residues. CDR1 and CDR2 from the germline V gene are SGDLS and YYNGEE. For the CDR3, the DNA is TGTGCCAGCAGCGTAGCAGTGTCTGGGGCCAACGTCCTGACTTTC. Protein product: CASSVAVSGANVLTF.

This clonotype showed up just a few times. J is TRBJ2-3 and V is TRBV18; 7 bases are shared with TRBD1. V dropped 2 bases and J dropped 5; count of bases not matched to a gene: 7. The CDR3 loop spans 15 amino acids. Germline V lookup: CDR1 KGHSH, CDR2 LQKENI. The CDR3 loop reads CASSPNRGGQDTQYF. Written as DNA, the CDR3 is TGTGCCAGCTCACCAAATCGAGGGGGCCAAGATACGCAGTATTTT. Full variable domain (remainder filled in from reference TRBV18 and TRBJ2-3): NAGVMQNPRHLVRRRGQEARLRCSPMKGHSHVYWYRQLPEEGLKFMVYLQKENIIDESGMPKERFSAEFPKEGPSILRIQQVVRGDSAAYFCASSPNRGGQDTQYFGPGTRLTVL.

This rearrangement joins TRBV5-5 to TRBJ2-7; tentatively, D is TRBD2 (5 bases). Between the trimmed V and J ends, which lost 3 bases and 2 bases, there was a span of 24 bases. From germline, CDR1 is SGHKS and CDR2 YYEKEE (reference sequence). The CDR3 is made up of 18 amino acids. CDR3 region: CASSWRVGSPSDPYEQYF. For the CDR3, the DNA is TGTGCCAGCAGCTGGCGGGTGGGGTCCCCTAGTGATCCCTACGAGCAGTACTTC.

This CDR3 reads CASSNSDEQFF. The DNA of the CDR3 is TGTGCCAGCAGTAATTCCGATGAGCAGTTCTTC. The rearrangement joins TRBV6-6 to TRBJ2-1; D gene ambiguous. Per the germline V gene, CDR1 is MNHNY and CDR2 is SVGAGI (reference sequence). Trimming cost V 5 bases and J 8 bases, with 7 bases left between them. The CDR3 contains 11 residues.

The chain is built from TRBV19 and TRBJ1-1; unclear D gene. Germline assignment: CDR1 LNHDA and CDR2 SQIVND (reference sequence). V lost 7 bases, J lost 1 base, and 13 bases lay in between. This CDR3 comprises 14 residues. CDR3 nucleotide sequence: TGTGCCAGTACCGCCGAGGCCGCGAACACTGAAGCTTTCTTT. This codes for CASTAEAANTEAFF.

The rearrangement uses TRBV10-3 and TRBJ2-5; no clear D gene. Germline V gene data show CDR1 as ENHRY and CDR2 as SYGVKD. V was shortened by 3 bases and J by 4 bases, with 6 bases between the two germline ends. The CDR3 totals 12 residues. CDR3 residues: CAISELPETQYF. The CDR3 DNA follows: TGTGCCATCAGTGAACTTCCAGAGACCCAGTACTTC.

This clonotype was seen many times. The genes are TRBV12-3 or TRBV12-4 and TRBJ2-1; 13 positions match TRBD2. V trimming: 6 bases; J trimming: 7 bases; junction bases outside the gene matches: 9. The CDR3 has 16 amino acids. As DNA, the CDR3 is TGTGCCAGCAGCCAATACACGGGACTAGCGGGAAATGAGCAGTTCTTC. Residues: CASSQYTGLAGNEQFF.

The sample holds a few counts of this clonotype. The chain carries TRBV5-5 and TRBJ2-7; D is unresolved. The CDR3 totals 14 residues. Per germline, CDR1 SGHKS and CDR2 YYEKEE (reference sequence). V lost 3 bases to trimming and J lost 5 bases, with 15 bases between them. The CDR3 sequence: CASSSLHSGHEQYF. Written as DNA, the CDR3 is TGTGCCAGCAGCTCCCTACACTCGGGCCACGAGCAGTACTTC. The whole variable domain, remainder taken from reference TRBV5-5 and TRBJ2-7, is DAGVTQSPTHLIKTRGQQVTLRCSPISGHKSVSWYQQVLGQGPQFIFQYYEKEERGRGNFPDRFSARQFPNYSSELNVNALLLGDSALYLCASSSLHSGHEQYFGPGTRLTVT.

V gene TRBV24-1 combines with J gene TRBJ2-1, with TRBD1 identical over 10 bases. Germline CDR1 and CDR2: KGHDR and SFDVKD. The CDR3 sequence is 15 residues long. Germline trimming cut 5 bases from V and 4 bases from J; bases unmatched to any gene: 4. CDR3 in amino acids: CATSGDRGQYNEQFF. In DNA form, the CDR3 reads TGTGCCACCAGTGGCGACAGGGGGCAATACAATGAGCAGTTCTTC.

The chain is built from TRBV7-9 and TRBJ2-3; TRBD1 aligns across 7 bases. This CDR3 has 17 residues. V lost 5 bases, J lost 0 bases, and 11 bases stayed unmatched. Germline V gene sequence: CDR1 SEHNR, CDR2 FQNEAQ (reference sequence). The CDR3 is CASSIYPQGHSTDTQYF. Written as DNA, the CDR3 is TGTGCCAGCAGCATCTACCCACAGGGGCATAGCACAGATACGCAGTATTTT.

This clonotype was recorded many times. The chain links TRBV5-1 to TRBJ2-6; no firm D call. CDR3 length: 16 amino acids. Trimming took 3 bases from V and 0 from J, leaving 10 bases between them. CDR1 is SGHRS and CDR2 is YFSETQ in the germline V gene. CDR3 nucleotide sequence: TGCGCCAGCAGCTCTATCACAGTCTCTGGGGCCAACGTCCTGACTTTC. It encodes CASSSITVSGANVLTF.

This clonotype was observed a handful of times. The chain couples TRBV28 to TRBJ2-7; no definite D call. The germline V gene encodes CDR1 MDHEN and CDR2 SYDVKM. Trimming removed 6 bases from V and 1 base from J, with 13 bases in between. The CDR3 covers 14 residues. DNA for the CDR3: TGTGCCAGCAGATCCCTCTCGCGTTCCTACGAGCAGTACTTC. This sequence encodes CASRSLSRSYEQYF.

This clonotype was observed a handful of times. V and J are TRBV10-3 and TRBJ2-3; 8 bases agree with TRBD2. The germline V gene encodes CDR1 ENHRY and CDR2 SYGVKD. V was clipped by 3 bases and J by 4 bases; unmatched bases: 9. The CDR3 has 16 amino acids. CDR3 sequence reads: CAISDSKRESPDTQYF. Written as DNA, the CDR3 is TGTGCCATCAGTGACTCAAAGCGGGAGTCCCCAGATACGCAGTATTTT.

This clonotype occurred a few times. The rearrangement joins TRBV4-3 to TRBJ2-5; weak D call: TRBD1 (5 bases). The length of the CDR3 is 13 residues. V lost 3 bases and J lost 7, with 12 bases in between. Per the germline V gene, CDR1 is LGHNA and CDR2 is YSLEER. The CDR3 coding sequence is TGCGCCAGCAGCCAGGCAGGGTACGGGACCCAGTACTTC. Encoded protein: CASSQAGYGTQYF.